A selection of T cell receptor beta chains follows, all from one sample in a study of blood T cell repertoires in COVID-19. Method: immunoSEQ multiplex PCR; TCRdb's copy keeps in-frame clones and lacks some. The sample lists a few hundred thousand clones, around 87% occurring once. Specimen: peripheral blood. The receptors stem from a man aged 55 to 69 with acute or convalescent COVID-19. CDR3s include the opening cysteine and the closing phenylalanine or tryptophan. A D gene is named only where the DNA matches it firmly. For some rows the clone size is stated as once, few or many, or as a class when expanded; others skip it.

d_call j_call clone_size cdr3_length v_call cdr3_nt cdr3_aa
TRBD2 TRBJ2-7 . 15 TRBV5-1 TGCGCCAGCAGCTCGAGGACTAGTCCGAGCTACGAGCAGTACTTC CASSSRTSPSYEQYF
. TRBJ1-1 . 14 TRBV28 TGTGCCAGCAGTTCTCCGGGGAGGTTCACTGAAGCTTTCTTT CASSSPGRFTEAFF
TRBD1 TRBJ2-1 . 15 TRBV2 TGTGCCAGCACCCGTCCCGGGACAGGTACGGATGAGCAGTTCTTC CASTRPGTGTDEQFF
TRBD2 TRBJ2-6 . 17 TRBV7-3 TGTGCCAGCAGCTTATCCGGGGGGGCCTCAGGGGCCAACGTCCTGACTTTC CASSLSGGASGANVLTF
TRBD1 TRBJ1-4 . 16 TRBV3-1/TRBV3-2 TGTGCCAGCAGCCAACAATGGGGACAGGTCGACGAAAAACTGTTTTTT CASSQQWGQVDEKLFF
. TRBJ2-4 . 16 TRBV5-1 TGCGCCAGCAGCTTGGACAGGTCGGGTACCAAAAACATTCAGTACTTC CASSLDRSGTKNIQYF
. TRBJ2-1 . 13 TRBV7-7 TGTGCCAGCAGCTTAGCCGAGCGGAGTGAGCAGTTCTTC CASSLAERSEQFF
. TRBJ2-3 . 15 TRBV5-1 TGCGCCAGCAGCTTTCGGGGTGGGGACACAGATACGCAGTATTTT CASSFRGGDTDTQYF
. TRBJ2-1 . 13 TRBV21-1 TGTGCCAGCAGCAGGTCTGGGGCACATGAGCAGTTCTTC CASSRSGAHEQFF
. TRBJ1-1 . 16 TRBV9 TGTGCCAGCAGCCCGGCGGGGTCCTCGGGCAACACTGAAGCTTTCTTT CASSPAGSSGNTEAFF
. TRBJ2-1 . 14 TRBV10-3 TGTGCCATCAGTGAGTCGGGCCCGTGGGATGAGCAGTTCTTC CAISESGPWDEQFF
. TRBJ1-1 . 14 TRBV25-1 TGTGCCAGCAGTGAATCCGGGAGTGGCACTGAAGCTTTCTTT CASSESGSGTEAFF
. TRBJ2-3 . 16 TRBV24-1 TGTGCCACCAGTGATCCACGACACCTTAGCACAGATACGCAGTATTTT CATSDPRHLSTDTQYF
TRBD1 TRBJ2-7 . 15 TRBV6-2/TRBV6-3 TGTGCCAGCAGTCAACCTGGGACAGGGGGGCTCGAGCAGTACTTC CASSQPGTGGLEQYF
. TRBJ2-3 . 16 TRBV6-1 TGTGCCAGCAGTGAAGCAGGGGGACCAGGGGCAGATACGCAGTATTTT CASSEAGGPGADTQYF
. TRBJ2-2 . 15 TRBV7-9 TGTGCCAGCAGTTTTCTTCAGGGTAACACCGGGGAGCTGTTTTTT CASSFLQGNTGELFF
TRBD1 TRBJ1-2 . 16 TRBV7-2 TGTGCCAGCAGCTTAGGAGGGCAGGGGGCCAACTATGGCTACACCTTC CASSLGGQGANYGYTF
TRBD1 TRBJ1-2 . 16 TRBV9 TGTGCCAGCAGCGTAGCTTGGACAGGGTTGGACTATGGCTACACCTTC CASSVAWTGLDYGYTF
. TRBJ1-5 . 15 TRBV19 TGTGCCAGTAGGCGGGACTTTCCCCCCAATCAGCCCCAGCATTTT CASRRDFPPNQPQHF
. TRBJ1-6 . 16 TRBV13 TGTGCCAGCAGCTCTCAGATCAGCTCCTATAATTCACCCCTCCACTTT CASSSQISSYNSPLHF
. TRBJ1-4 . 13 TRBV28 TGTGCCAGCTGTGAGGGTGTTGATGAAAAACTGTTTTTT CASCEGVDEKLFF
TRBD1 TRBJ1-1 . 14 TRBV6-5 TGTGCCAGCAGACCCGGGACAGGGGGTACTGAAGCTTTCTTT CASRPGTGGTEAFF
. TRBJ2-3 few 15 TRBV11-2 TGTGCCAGCAGCTTACAGCGGGCCTACACAGATACGCAGTATTTT CASSLQRAYTDTQYF
TRBD1 TRBJ1-3 . 15 TRBV27 TGTGCCAGCAGCGCTGGGACAGCCTCTGGAAACACCATATATTTT CASSAGTASGNTIYF
. TRBJ2-1 few 14 TRBV6-4 TGTGCCAGCAGTGCCACCGTGGGAGCAGGTGAGCAGTTCTTC CASSATVGAGEQFF
. TRBJ2-3 once 15 TRBV6-5 TGTGCCAGCAGTCCTTACAACCCTAGCACAGATACGCAGTATTTT CASSPYNPSTDTQYF
. TRBJ1-2 . 13 TRBV6-5 TGTGCCAGCAGCCCGACACGCGACATGGGCTACACCTTC CASSPTRDMGYTF